This T cell receptor beta chain was captured in a study of CD8 T cells in ankylosing spondylitis. Overall study findings and caveats: A motif in TCR beta, a set of about eight highly homologous variants, appeared characteristic of ankylosing spondylitis blood. Disease-linked clones were CD8+ and relatively rare in peripheral blood.

TCRdb re-analysed the 5' RACE reads in MiXCR, keeping a single row per CDR3 protein. In the table there are more than 400,000 distinct CDR3 sequences, approximately 5% of which are singletons. To note about this clonotype: Its cognate antigen is unknown. This may stem from a read error, because a much larger clone lies one nucleotide away.

The CDR3 spans 14 residues. From germline, CDR1 is DFQATT and CDR2 SNEGSKA (reference sequence). This chain joins TRBV20-1 and TRBJ1-5, with unresolved D. The receptor was derived from a male donor with ankylosing spondylitis. The sequencing input was blood, either unsorted or a sorted T cell fraction (not recorded which). The CDR3 DNA is TGCAGTGCCCCGCCCATTCTTCCCAATCAGCCCCAGCGTTTT. This codes for CSAPPILPNQPQRF.